The 30 T cell receptor beta chains presented below share a single source sample, sequenced in a study of cytomegalovirus exposure and HLA in healthy donors. TCRdb's copy holds only in-frame clones and misses some; the assay was immunoSEQ multiplex PCR. The table records approximately 130,000 clones, about 87% of them present only once. Sequenced input: PBMCs. These receptor sequences come from a woman between 18 and 30 years old in good health and CMV-seronegative.

The rearrangement links TRBV30 to TRBJ2-2, with D possibly matching TRBD2 (5 bases). Germline lookup yields CDR1 GTSNPN and CDR2 SVGIG (reference sequence). V was trimmed by 0 bases and J by 6 bases, leaving 14 bases between them. The CDR3 runs 15 residues. The CDR3 here is CAWSVPFVGAGELFF. The DNA for the CDR3 is TGTGCCTGGAGTGTACCATTTGTCGGGGCCGGGGAGCTGTTTTTT.

The chain employs TRBV6-1 and TRBJ1-2; 7 nucleotides line up with TRBD1. This CDR3 spans 16 amino acids. V was clipped by 7 bases and J by 4 bases; unmatched bases: 15. The V gene's germline CDR1 is MNHNS and CDR2 SASEGT. This chain's CDR3 is CASTDATERQGYGYTF. In DNA form, the CDR3 reads TGTGCCAGCACTGATGCGACAGAGAGACAGGGCTATGGCTACACCTTC.

This clone has only one observation. The chain is built from TRBV27 and TRBJ2-5, with TRBD2 matching 8 bases. Germline V gene lookup returns CDR1 MNHEY and CDR2 SMNVEV (reference sequence). With V trimmed by 4 bases and J by 1 base, 8 bases remained unmatched. The CDR3 is 16 residues long. CDR3 nucleotide sequence: TGTGCCAGCAGTTCGGTTGTCGGGAGGGCCCAAGAGACCCAGTACTTC. Translated: CASSSVVGRAQETQYF.

The chain is built from TRBV7-2 and TRBJ2-5; perhaps TRBD1 as D (6 bases). The CDR3 is 14 amino acids. Trimming pared 3 bases from V and 2 bases from J, leaving 10 bases between. The V gene's germline CDR1 is SGHTA and CDR2 FQGNSA. Written as DNA, the CDR3 is TGTGCCAGCAGCTTCAGGGGTCCACAAGAGACCCAGTACTTC. It specifies CASSFRGPQETQYF.

The chain carries TRBV10-1 and TRBJ1-2; D is undetermined. This CDR3 spans 13 amino acids. CDR1 is WNHNN and CDR2 is SYGVQD in the germline V gene (reference sequence). Trimming cost V 3 bases and J 0 bases, with 5 bases left between them. The CDR3 is CASSDRTNYGYTF. The CDR3 DNA reads TGCGCCAGCAGTGACAGAACTAACTATGGCTACACCTTC.

CDR3 loop: CASSLELTDTQYF. The CDR3 nucleotides read TGTGCCAGCAGCTTAGAGCTCACAGATACGCAGTATTTT. The chain links TRBV7-6 to TRBJ2-3; no definite D call. This CDR3 has 13 amino acids. The V end lost 1 base, the J end lost 2 bases, and 4 bases lay between the germline ends. Germline CDR1 reads SGHVS; CDR2 reads FNYEAQ.

This clone was recorded once. V and J are TRBV10-3 and TRBJ1-1, with D possibly TRBD1 on 6 matching bases. Trimming shortened V by 3 bases and J by 4 bases, and 9 bases separated the two germline ends. The CDR3 sequence is 13 residues long. Germline V CDR1 and CDR2: ENHRY, SYGVKD. CDR3 sequence (DNA): TGTGCCATCAGTGAAAGGGGGATCACTGAAGCTTTCTTT. This sequence encodes CAISERGITEAFF.

This chain connects TRBV7-9 to TRBJ2-5; tentative D call: TRBD1 (6 bases). Per germline, CDR1 SEHNR and CDR2 FQNEAQ (reference sequence). This CDR3 contains 14 residues. Trimming removed 5 bases from V and 0 bases from J, with 10 bases in between. The CDR3 spells CASSDGTYQETQYF. DNA for the CDR3: TGTGCCAGCAGCGACGGGACATACCAAGAGACCCAGTACTTC.

The V and J genes are TRBV2 and TRBJ1-5; tentatively, D is TRBD1 (6 bases). Germline loops: CDR1 SNHLY, CDR2 FYNNEI. Trimming stripped 2 bases from V and 4 bases from J, with 15 bases between. CDR3 length: 16 amino acids. CDR3 sequence reads: CASSEFGGALNQPQHF. CDR3 DNA sequence: TGTGCCAGCAGTGAATTCGGGGGGGCCCTTAATCAGCCCCAGCATTTT.

The rearrangement uses TRBV6-1 and TRBJ2-2; D gene unclear. The CDR3 is 15 residues long. Germline V lookup: CDR1 MNHNS, CDR2 SASEGT. The V gene lost 10 bases and the J gene lost 7 bases, with 22 bases spanning the gap. The CDR3 nucleotides read TGTGCCAACCTAGTAGGAACGAGGCTGAGCGGGGAGCTGTTTTTT. Amino acid sequence: CANLVGTRLSGELFF.

This sequence joins TRBV7-9 and TRBJ1-3; no clear D gene. V was clipped by 5 bases and J by 0 bases, with 11 bases between them. The CDR3 spans 15 residues. CDR1 is SEHNR and CDR2 is FQNEAQ in the germline V gene (reference sequence). CDR3 protein: CASSVERYSGNTIYF. The CDR3 DNA is TGTGCCAGCAGCGTCGAACGGTACTCTGGAAACACCATATATTTT.

V and J are TRBV19 and TRBJ2-7, with a weak D call TRBD2 (5 bases). Trimming removed 5 bases at V and 2 bases at J, with 13 bases between. CDR1 is LNHDA, CDR2 SQIVND, per germline (reference sequence). The CDR3 sequence is 14 residues long. CDR3 nucleotides: TGTGCCAGTAGTCCCTGGACGGGGACCTACGAGCAGTACTTC. This sequence encodes CASSPWTGTYEQYF.

The chain carries TRBV5-1 and TRBJ2-5, with 9 bases identical to TRBD1. The CDR3 loop spans 14 amino acids. With V trimmed by 0 bases and J by 5 bases, 2 bases remained unmatched. Germline CDR1 SGHRS, CDR2 YFSETQ. DNA of the CDR3: TGCGCCAGCAGCTTGGCAGGACAGGGGGAGACCCAGTACTTC. Translation: CASSLAGQGETQYF.

This clone appeared once. The V and J genes are TRBV7-9 and TRBJ2-2; 11 bases fit TRBD2. With V trimmed by 5 bases and J by 6 bases, 5 bases remained unmatched. CDR3 size: 15 residues. Per germline, CDR1 SEHNR and CDR2 FQNEAQ (reference sequence). CDR3: CASSDGLAGPGELFF. In DNA form, the CDR3 reads TGTGCCAGCAGCGACGGACTAGCGGGCCCCGGGGAGCTGTTTTTT.

The rearrangement joins TRBV30 to TRBJ2-2; TRBD1 aligns across 9 bases. The V segment lost 2 bases and the J segment 5 bases; nucleotides outside the gene matches: 3. Per germline, CDR1 GTSNPN and CDR2 SVGIG (reference sequence). The CDR3 has 14 residues. The CDR3 coding sequence is TGTGCCTGGAGTCCCGGGACAGGGACCGGGGAGCTGTTTTTT. Its protein is CAWSPGTGTGELFF.

The chain recombines TRBV10-3 with TRBJ1-2, with 10 bases aligning to TRBD1. This CDR3 has 16 amino acids. Unmatched junction bases numbered 3, after V lost 2 bases and J lost 0 bases. Germline V CDR1 and CDR2: ENHRY, SYGVKD. CDR3 coding DNA: TGTGCCATCAGTGAGGCCGACAGGGGGCCTAACTATGGCTACACCTTC. It yields the protein CAISEADRGPNYGYTF.

J is TRBJ2-5 and V is TRBV4-3, with D possibly TRBD1 on 6 matching bases. The CDR3 has 15 amino acids. V lost 1 base and J lost 5, with 14 bases in between. CDR1 LGHNA and CDR2 YSLEER come from the germline V gene. In DNA form, the CDR3 reads TGCGCCAGCAGCCAAGGTGTACAGGGCGGGGAGACCCAGTACTTC. Its translation is CASSQGVQGGETQYF.

This clone has only a few counts. The rearrangement joins TRBV4-1 to TRBJ2-2, with D perhaps TRBD2 (5 bases). V lost 0 bases, J lost 0 bases, and 14 bases lay in between. This CDR3 is 18 amino acids long. Germline V gene lookup returns CDR1 MGHRA and CDR2 YSYEKL. For the CDR3, the DNA is TGCGCCAGCAGCCAAGATCCGGACTCAAGGGCGAACACCGGGGAGCTGTTTTTT. Translation: CASSQDPDSRANTGELFF.

The genes are TRBV5-1 and TRBJ2-1, with TRBD1 matching over 10 bases. V lost 4 bases to trimming and J lost 10 bases; unmatched junction nucleotides: 14. The V gene's germline CDR1 is SGHRS and CDR2 YFSETQ. This CDR3 contains 16 residues. CDR3 nucleotides: TGCGCCAGCAGCCCCTTCGGGGCCCCGGGACAGGGGGAGCAGTTCTTC. This translates into CASSPFGAPGQGEQFF.

V usage is TRBV10-3 and J usage is TRBJ1-5, with a tentative D call TRBD1 (5 bases). This CDR3 has 13 residues. V was trimmed by 8 bases and J by 4 bases, leaving 12 bases between them. Germline assignment: CDR1 ENHRY and CDR2 SYGVKD. Here the CDR3 DNA reads TGTGCCATCCAGGGCGATAGGAATCAGCCCCAGCATTTT. Translation: CAIQGDRNQPQHF.

The chain couples TRBV5-6 to TRBJ1-2, with 8 bases that match TRBD1. Trimming removed 2 bases from V and 3 bases from J; junction bases left unmatched: 6. CDR1 and CDR2 from the germline V gene are SGHDT and YYEEEE. The CDR3 extends over 15 amino acids. The CDR3 coding sequence is TGTGCCAGCAGCTTCGGACAGGGTTCCTACTATGGCTACACCTTC. It specifies CASSFGQGSYYGYTF.

The gene calls are TRBV6-5 and TRBJ2-1; TRBD2 agrees at 10 bases. CDR1 is MNHEY, CDR2 SVGAGI, per germline. V shed 7 bases, J shed 6 bases, and the junction held 9 bases outside the gene matches. CDR3 length: 15 residues. The CDR3 DNA reads as TGTGCCAGCAACTCCCCCCAGCGGGAGGGCAATGAGCAGTTCTTC. It is translated as CASNSPQREGNEQFF.

CDR3 bases: TGTGCCAGCAGCGGCTTGGGTGGGGGGATCTATGGCTACACCTTC. This sequence encodes CASSGLGGGIYGYTF. This chain connects TRBV9 to TRBJ1-2; perhaps TRBD1 as D (5 bases). Germline CDR1 is SGDLS and CDR2 is YYNGEE. Trimming removed 3 bases from V and 4 bases from J, with 16 bases in between. This CDR3 has 15 residues. Variable domain in full (rest from reference TRBV9 and TRBJ1-2): DSGVTQTPKHLITATGQRVTLRCSPRSGDLSVYWYQQSLDQGLQFLIQYYNGEERAKGNILERFSAQQFPDLHSELNLSSLELGDSALYFCASSGLGGGIYGYTFGSGTRLTVV.

The chain carries TRBV9 and TRBJ2-1, with 8 bases matching TRBD2. The V gene's germline CDR1 is SGDLS and CDR2 YYNGEE. The CDR3 spans 18 residues. Trimming cost V 4 bases and J 5 bases; bases outside gene matches: 17. The CDR3: CASSPSRSPLADNNEQFF. The CDR3 DNA reads TGTGCCAGCAGCCCTAGTAGGTCCCCACTAGCGGACAACAATGAGCAGTTCTTC.

V usage is TRBV7-2 and J usage is TRBJ2-5; the match to TRBD1 covers 9 bases. Per the germline V gene, CDR1 is SGHTA and CDR2 is FQGNSA. V lost 5 bases, J lost 5 bases, and 9 bases stayed unmatched. This CDR3 is 15 amino acids long. This chain's CDR3 is CASSKRDRDRETQYF. DNA of the CDR3: TGTGCCAGCAGCAAACGGGACAGGGATAGGGAGACCCAGTACTTC.

In regard to this clone: At one end, the junction sequence differs from germline, possibly due to a read error. The chain has TRBV6-5 and TRBJ1-2, with TRBD1 as a possible D gene (6 bases). CDR1 MNHEY and CDR2 SVGAGI come from the germline V gene. This CDR3 is built from 14 residues. The DNA for the CDR3 is TGTGCCAGCAGTAACTCAGGGGTGAACTATGGCTACACCTTC. Amino acids: CASSNSGVNYGYTF.

The chain joins TRBV5-1 to TRBJ2-2; no reliable D call. CDR1 is SGHRS and CDR2 is YFSETQ in the germline V gene. The V end was cut by 2 bases, the J end by 4 bases, with 9 bases between. CDR3 length: 14 residues. The CDR3 here is CASSLIRGTGELFF. CDR3 DNA sequence: TGCGCCAGCAGCTTAATTAGAGGCACCGGGGAGCTGTTTTTT.

The chain links TRBV10-3 to TRBJ2-7; 16 bases agree with TRBD2. The trim removed 10 bases at V and 5 bases at J, leaving 8 bases unmatched. The CDR3 is 15 amino acids. In germline, CDR1 is ENHRY, CDR2 SYGVKD. This CDR3 is CASKGTSGRVHEQYF. CDR3 in DNA: TGTGCCAGCAAAGGGACTAGCGGGAGGGTCCACGAGCAGTACTTC.

The J gene is TRBJ1-1, the V gene TRBV7-9, with D possibly being TRBD1 (6 bases). The germline V gene encodes CDR1 SEHNR and CDR2 FQNEAQ (reference sequence). V lost 5 bases and J lost 8, with 12 bases in between. The CDR3 contains 12 residues. This CDR3 reads CASSTRQEEAFF. The CDR3 DNA sequence: TGTGCCAGCAGCACCCGACAGGAAGAAGCTTTCTTT. The full variable domain, its missing parts supplied by reference TRBV7-9 and TRBJ1-1, is DTGVSQNPRHKITKRGQNVTFRCDPISEHNRLYWYRQTLGQGPEFLTYFQNEAQLEKSRLLSDRFSAERPKGSFSTLEIQRTEQGDSAMYLCASSTRQEEAFFGQGTRLTVV.

This sequence joins TRBV27 and TRBJ2-3; D ambiguous. V lost 2 bases and J lost 6, with 12 bases in between. Germline-derived CDR1 and CDR2 are MNHEY and SMNVEV (reference sequence). CDR3 size: 14 residues. The CDR3 sequence is CASSLNGARDTQYF. The CDR3 nucleotides are TGTGCCAGCAGTTTAAATGGCGCGCGGGATACGCAGTATTTT.